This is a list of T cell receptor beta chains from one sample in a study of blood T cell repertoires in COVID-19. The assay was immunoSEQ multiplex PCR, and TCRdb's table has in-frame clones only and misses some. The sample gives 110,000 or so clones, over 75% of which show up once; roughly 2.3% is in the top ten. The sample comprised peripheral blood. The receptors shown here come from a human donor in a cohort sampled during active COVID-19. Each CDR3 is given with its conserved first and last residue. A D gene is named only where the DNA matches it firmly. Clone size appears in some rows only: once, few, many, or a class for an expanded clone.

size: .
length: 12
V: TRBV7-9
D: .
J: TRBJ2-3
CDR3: CASSLYWDTQYF
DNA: TGTGCCAGCAGCTTGTACTGGGATACGCAGTATTTT

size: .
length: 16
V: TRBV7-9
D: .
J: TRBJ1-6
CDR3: CASSGGISSYNSPLHF
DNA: TGTGCCAGCAGCGGGGGGATAAGCTCCTATAATTCACCCCTCCACTTT

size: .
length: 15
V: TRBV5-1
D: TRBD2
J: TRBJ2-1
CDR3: CASSWGGSTGNEQFF
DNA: TGCGCCAGCAGCTGGGGCGGGAGCACGGGGAATGAGCAGTTCTTC

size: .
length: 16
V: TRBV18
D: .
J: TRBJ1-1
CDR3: CASSPRGGSGNTEAFF
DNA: TGTGCCAGCTCACCACGTGGCGGGTCAGGAAACACTGAAGCTTTCTTT

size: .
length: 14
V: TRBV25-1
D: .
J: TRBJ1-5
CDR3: CASSESYSNQPQHF
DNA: TGTGCCAGCAGTGAATCGTATAGCAATCAGCCCCAGCATTTT

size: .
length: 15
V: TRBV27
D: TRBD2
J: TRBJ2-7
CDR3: CASSLSGRARYEQYF
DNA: TGTGCCAGCAGTTTAAGTGGGAGGGCCAGGTACGAGCAGTACTTC

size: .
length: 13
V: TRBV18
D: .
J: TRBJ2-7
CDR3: CASSPREVHEQYF
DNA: TGTGCCAGCTCTCCCCGTGAGGTCCACGAGCAGTACTTC

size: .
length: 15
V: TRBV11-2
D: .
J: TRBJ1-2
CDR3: CASSQRATTSLGYTF
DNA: TGTGCCAGCAGTCAGCGGGCCACGACTTCACTTGGCTACACCTTC

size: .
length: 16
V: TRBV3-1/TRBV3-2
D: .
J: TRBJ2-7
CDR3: CASSPIRQAFWVEQYF
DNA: TGTGCCAGCAGCCCCATAAGGCAGGCTTTCTGGGTCGAGCAGTACTTC

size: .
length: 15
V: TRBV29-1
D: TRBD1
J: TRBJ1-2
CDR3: CSAPFSDRGRYGYTF
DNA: TGCAGCGCCCCCTTCTCCGACAGGGGACGGTATGGCTACACCTTC

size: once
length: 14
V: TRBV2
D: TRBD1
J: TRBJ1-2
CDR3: CASSPGTGGYGYTF
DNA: TGTGCCAGCAGTCCCGGGACAGGGGGATATGGCTACACCTTC

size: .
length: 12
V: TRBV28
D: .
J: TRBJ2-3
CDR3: CASSTLGGTQYF
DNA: TGTGCCAGCAGTACCCTAGGCGGTACGCAGTATTTT

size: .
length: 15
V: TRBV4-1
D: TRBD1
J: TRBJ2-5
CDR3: CASSQLQGAQETQYF
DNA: TGCGCCAGCAGCCAATTACAGGGGGCGCAAGAGACCCAGTACTTC

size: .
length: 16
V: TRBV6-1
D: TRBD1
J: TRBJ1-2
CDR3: CASSVRDREAFYGYTF
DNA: TGTGCCAGCAGTGTTCGGGACAGGGAAGCCTTCTATGGCTACACCTTC

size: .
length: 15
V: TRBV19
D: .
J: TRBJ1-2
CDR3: CASSISRVNNYGYTF
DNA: TGTGCCAGTAGTATCTCCAGGGTCAATAACTATGGCTACACCTTC

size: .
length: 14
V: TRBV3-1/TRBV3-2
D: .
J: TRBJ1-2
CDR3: CASSLGGRVNGYTF
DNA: TGTGCCAGCAGCCTTGGGGGCAGGGTAAACGGCTACACCTTC

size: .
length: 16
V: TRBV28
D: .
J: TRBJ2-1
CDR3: CASSPSGVGLYNEQFF
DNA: TGTGCCAGCAGTCCCTCTGGAGTGGGACTCTACAATGAGCAGTTCTTC

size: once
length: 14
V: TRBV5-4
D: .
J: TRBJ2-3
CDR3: CASSLGLYTDTQYF
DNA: TGTGCCAGCAGCTTGGGACTCTACACAGATACGCAGTATTTT

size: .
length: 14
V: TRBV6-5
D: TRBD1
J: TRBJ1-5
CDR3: CASRGGQGSQPQHF
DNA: TGTGCCAGCAGGGGAGGACAGGGCTCTCAGCCCCAGCATTTT

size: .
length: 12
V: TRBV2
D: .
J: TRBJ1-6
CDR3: CASMGGPSPLHF
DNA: TGTGCCAGCATGGGGGGACCCTCACCCCTCCACTTT

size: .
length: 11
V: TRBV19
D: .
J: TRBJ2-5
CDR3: CASWGHETQYF
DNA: TGTGCCAGCTGGGGGCATGAGACCCAGTACTTC

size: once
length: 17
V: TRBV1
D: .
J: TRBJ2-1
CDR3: CTSSQDNGEPLGNEQFF
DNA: TGCACCAGCAGCCAAGATAATGGGGAGCCCCTGGGCAATGAGCAGTTCTTC

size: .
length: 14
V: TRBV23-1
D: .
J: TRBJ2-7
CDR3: CASSQSSQVYEQYF
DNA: TGCGCCAGCAGTCAATCGAGTCAGGTCTACGAGCAGTACTTC

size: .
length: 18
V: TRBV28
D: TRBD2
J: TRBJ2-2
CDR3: CASSLPTSGDANTGELFF
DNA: TGTGCCAGCAGTTTGCCGACTAGCGGGGACGCGAACACCGGGGAGCTGTTTTTT

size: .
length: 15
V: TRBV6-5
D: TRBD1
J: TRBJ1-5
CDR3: CASSYAGGGNQPQHF
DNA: TGTGCCAGCAGTTACGCAGGGGGTGGCAATCAGCCCCAGCATTTT

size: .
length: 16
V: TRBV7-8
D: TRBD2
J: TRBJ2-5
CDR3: CASSSSGIVSSETQYF
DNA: TGTGCCAGCAGCAGTAGCGGGATTGTAAGTTCGGAGACCCAGTACTTC

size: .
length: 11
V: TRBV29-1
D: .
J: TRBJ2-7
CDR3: CSVATGYEQYF
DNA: TGCAGCGTTGCTACAGGGTACGAGCAGTACTTC

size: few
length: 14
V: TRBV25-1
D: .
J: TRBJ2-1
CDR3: CASSPRNRYNEQFF
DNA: TGTGCCAGCAGTCCGAGGAATCGGTACAATGAGCAGTTCTTC

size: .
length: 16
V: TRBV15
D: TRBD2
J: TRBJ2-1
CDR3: CATSRGTSGGSDEQFF
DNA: TGTGCCACCAGCAGAGGTACTAGCGGGGGGTCTGATGAGCAGTTCTTC

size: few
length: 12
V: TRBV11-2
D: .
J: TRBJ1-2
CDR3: CASSFYEYGYTF
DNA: TGTGCCAGCAGCTTTTACGAGTATGGCTACACCTTC

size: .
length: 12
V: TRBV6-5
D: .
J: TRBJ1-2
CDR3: CASSYHGDGYTF
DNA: TGTGCCAGCAGTTACCACGGGGATGGCTACACCTTC

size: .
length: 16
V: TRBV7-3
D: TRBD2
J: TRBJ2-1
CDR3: CASSPPGGSSYNEQFF
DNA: TGTGCCAGCAGCCCTCCGGGAGGGAGCTCCTACAATGAGCAGTTCTTC

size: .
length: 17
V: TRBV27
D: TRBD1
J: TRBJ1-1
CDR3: CASSLGPPRQGGTEAFF
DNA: TGTGCCAGCTCCTTAGGCCCCCCAAGACAGGGAGGAACTGAAGCTTTCTTT

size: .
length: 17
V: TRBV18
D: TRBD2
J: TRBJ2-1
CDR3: CASSPRGLAGDRNEQFF
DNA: TGTGCCAGCTCCCCTAGGGGCCTAGCGGGGGACAGGAATGAGCAGTTCTTC

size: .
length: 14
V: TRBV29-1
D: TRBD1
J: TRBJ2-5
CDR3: CSPQDRGVEETQYF
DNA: TGCAGCCCTCAGGACAGGGGAGTGGAGGAGACCCAGTACTTC

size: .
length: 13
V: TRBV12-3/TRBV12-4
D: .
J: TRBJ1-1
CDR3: CASRRGTGAEAFF
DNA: TGTGCCAGCAGACGGGGAACCGGAGCTGAAGCTTTCTTT

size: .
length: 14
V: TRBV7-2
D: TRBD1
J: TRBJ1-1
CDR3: CASRNGQGDTEAFF
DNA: TGTGCCAGCAGAAACGGACAGGGCGACACTGAAGCTTTCTTT

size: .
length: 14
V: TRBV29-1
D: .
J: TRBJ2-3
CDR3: CSVDGASRTDTQYF
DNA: TGCAGCGTTGATGGTGCTAGCAGGACAGATACGCAGTATTTT

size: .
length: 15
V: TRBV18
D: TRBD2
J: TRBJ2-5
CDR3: CASSPRTSGQETQYF
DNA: TGTGCCAGCTCGCCTCGGACTAGCGGCCAAGAGACCCAGTACTTC

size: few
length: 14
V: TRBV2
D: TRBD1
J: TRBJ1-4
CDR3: CAREDRAGNEKLFF
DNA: TGTGCCAGGGAGGACAGGGCGGGAAATGAAAAACTGTTTTTT

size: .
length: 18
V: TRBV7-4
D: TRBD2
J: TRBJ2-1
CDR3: CASSPKQASGVGTNEQFF
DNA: TGTGCCAGCAGCCCAAAGCAGGCTAGCGGTGTGGGGACGAATGAGCAGTTCTTC